These 2 T cell receptor beta chains were sequenced from one sample in a study of CD8+CD57+ T cells in acquired aplastic anemia. Individuals selected for sequencing had exhibited CD8+CD57+ cell expansion on flow cytometry. The study profiled TCR beta VDJ and CDR3 using genomic DNA as template. TCRdb redid the calling of the reads with MiXCR, one entry per CDR3 protein. The sample lists about 160,000 distinct CDR3 sequences, 71% seen once, with about 50% in the top ten. The sample taken for sequencing was sorted CD4+, CD8+, or CD8+CD57+ T cells (not recorded which) from PBMCs. The source of these receptors is a human donor with aplastic anemia.

This chain connects TRBV29-1 to TRBJ2-3; 9 bases fit TRBD1. V trimming: 5 bases; J trimming: 14 bases; junction bases outside the gene matches: 8. This CDR3 comprises 11 residues. The germline V gene has CDR1 SQVTM and CDR2 ANQGSEA. The CDR3 nucleotides are TGCAGCGTTACCAGGGACAGGGCAACGTATTTT. It yields the protein CSVTRDRATYF.

This clonotype was counted between two and nine times. This sequence joins TRBV6-2 or TRBV6-3 and TRBJ2-1; the D is unclear. The CDR3 covers 13 residues. The germline V gene encodes CDR1 MNHEY and CDR2 SVGEGT. V lost 2 bases to trimming and J lost 3 bases, with 5 bases between them. The CDR3 protein is CASSYSNYNEQFF. CDR3 nucleotides: TGTGCCAGCAGTTACAGTAACTACAATGAGCAGTTCTTC.